A single sample gave rise to the 27 T cell receptor beta chains below, sequenced in a study of T cell changes during pregnancy in multiple sclerosis. Repertoires were generated with immunoSEQ multiplex PCR, while TCRdb's copy carries only in-frame clones and drops some. Here the sample spans fewer than 110,000 clones, approximately 90% being singletons. Sequenced here: peripheral blood, sampled after pregnancy. The origin of the receptors is a female donor with multiple sclerosis, enrolled in a pregnancy study.

The gene calls are TRBV5-1 and TRBJ1-1; TRBD1 matches 9 bases. Germline V gene data show CDR1 as SGHRS and CDR2 as YFSETQ. The ends lost 3 bases at V and 5 bases at J; junction bases unmatched: 14. The CDR3 has 17 amino acids. The CDR3 region has the DNA TGCGCCAGCAGCTCGTTGGGGGGGACAGGGCGAAGGACTGAAGCTTTCTTT. Its protein is CASSSLGGTGRRTEAFF.

This clone was observed a single time. The CDR3 coding sequence is TGTGCCAGCAGCCGCGGGACAGGAGCCTACAATGAGCAGTTCTTC. Amino acids: CASSRGTGAYNEQFF. V and J are TRBV2 and TRBJ2-1, with 8 bases identical to TRBD1. J lost 2 bases, V lost 6 bases, and 6 bases had no gene match. Germline CDR1 reads SNHLY; CDR2 reads FYNNEI. CDR3 length: 15 residues.

V and J are TRBV7-2 and TRBJ2-7; 9 positions match TRBD1. The CDR3 length is 15 residues. The germline V gene has CDR1 SGHTA and CDR2 FQGNSA. V shed 3 bases, J shed 4 bases, and the junction held 7 bases outside the gene matches. As DNA, the CDR3 is TGTGCCAGCAGCTTTATGACAGGGGGAGGGTACGAGCAGTACTTC. It is translated as CASSFMTGGGYEQYF. Supplemented by reference TRBV7-2 and TRBJ2-7, the full variable domain reads GAGVSQSPSNKVTEKGKDVELRCDPISGHTALYWYRQSLGQGLEFLIYFQGNSAPDKSGLPSDRFSAERTGGSVSTLTIQRTQQEDSAVYLCASSFMTGGGYEQYFGPGTRLTVT.

The chain has TRBV2 and TRBJ2-1; 8 positions match TRBD2. The germline V gene has CDR1 SNHLY and CDR2 FYNNEI. The CDR3 is 15 amino acids. J lost 4 bases, V lost 1 base, and 3 bases had no gene match. In DNA form, the CDR3 reads TGTGCCAGCAGTGAAGTAGCGGGATCTTACAATGAGCAGTTCTTC. This translates into CASSEVAGSYNEQFF.

The chain recombines TRBV25-1 with TRBJ2-5, with D tentatively TRBD2 (6 bases). This CDR3 is 12 amino acids long. CDR1 MGHDK and CDR2 SYGVNS come from the germline V gene. With 0 bases removed from V and 7 bases from J, the gap between germline ends came to 6 bases. This chain's CDR3 is CASSEYGRTQYF. CDR3 DNA: TGTGCCAGCAGTGAATACGGGAGGACCCAGTACTTC.

This chain connects TRBV7-9 to TRBJ2-7, with a weak D call TRBD1 (7 bases). The CDR3 length is 16 residues. The germline gives CDR1 SEHNR, CDR2 FQNEAQ (reference sequence). Trimming shortened V by 0 bases and J by 7 bases, and 19 bases separated the two germline ends. CDR3 coding DNA: TGTGCCAGCAGCTTAGCTCACGGCAGGGGGAGGTTGGAGCAGTACTTC. This encodes CASSLAHGRGRLEQYF.

This chain uses TRBV18 with TRBJ2-3, with 7 positions matching TRBD1. V shed 4 bases and J 1 base; nucleotides not matched to a gene: 5. From germline, CDR1 is KGHSH and CDR2 LQKENI. The CDR3 runs to 15 residues. The CDR3 is CASSQGTDRTDTQYF. DNA of the CDR3: TGTGCCAGCTCACAGGGGACAGACCGCACAGATACGCAGTATTTT.

CDR3 sequence: CASSQDVLDGSYEQYF. The CDR3 DNA is TGTGCCAGCAGCCAAGATGTACTAGATGGGTCCTACGAGCAGTACTTC. The chain employs TRBV14 and TRBJ2-7; TRBD2 is a possible D gene (5 bases). The ends were cut back, 0 bases at V and 1 base at J, with 13 bases in the middle. From germline, CDR1 is SGHDN and CDR2 FVKESK. There are 16 residues in the CDR3.

V gene TRBV6-1 combines with J gene TRBJ1-2, with 8 bases lining up with TRBD1. Germline loops: CDR1 MNHNS, CDR2 SASEGT. The CDR3 length is 15 residues. The junction had 4 bases not matched to a gene; V was cut back by 0 bases and J by 4 bases. DNA of the CDR3: TGTGCCAGCAGTGAAGCGGCAGGGGGCCTCTATGGCTACACCTTC. Translating it yields CASSEAAGGLYGYTF.

This sequence joins TRBV7-3 and TRBJ2-1, with 12 bases aligning to TRBD2. V shed 5 bases, J shed 4 bases, and the junction held 3 bases outside the gene matches. Germline CDR1 is SGHTA and CDR2 is FQGTGA. This CDR3 comprises 15 residues. CDR3 sequence (DNA): TGTGCCAGCAGCCGCGGACTAGCGGGGTACAATGAGCAGTTCTTC. Its translation: CASSRGLAGYNEQFF.

CDR3 sequence: CASSFGGAKTQYF. In DNA, the CDR3 is TGTGCCAGCAGCTTTGGGGGCGCGAAGACCCAGTACTTC. The J gene is TRBJ2-5, the V gene TRBV7-9; TRBD1 might be the D (6 bases). V dropped 3 bases and J dropped 6 bases, with 11 bases sitting between them. From germline, CDR1 is SEHNR and CDR2 FQNEAQ (reference sequence). The CDR3 sequence is 13 residues long.

The chain recombines TRBV19 with TRBJ1-5; tentatively, D is TRBD1 (5 bases). The CDR3 contains 15 residues. CDR1 LNHDA and CDR2 SQIVND come from the germline V gene (reference sequence). V was shortened by 11 bases and J by 3 bases, with 20 bases between the two germline ends. CDR3 residues: CADNPRQPNNQPQHF. The CDR3 DNA reads TGTGCCGATAATCCAAGACAGCCTAACAATCAGCCCCAGCATTTT.

The chain links TRBV30 to TRBJ2-7; 9 bases line up with TRBD1. The CDR3 has 13 amino acids. Germline CDR1 is GTSNPN and CDR2 is SVGIG (reference sequence). The V gene end was trimmed by 0 bases and the J gene end by 4 bases; junction bases not matched to a gene: 1. In nucleotides, the CDR3 is TGTGCCTGGAGTGTACAGGGGGCGTACGAGCAGTACTTC. Translated, it gives CAWSVQGAYEQYF. Full variable domain (rest looked up from reference TRBV30 and TRBJ2-7): SQTIHQWPATLVQPVGSPLSLECTVEGTSNPNLYWYRQAAGRGLQLLFYSVGIGQISSEVPQNLSASRPQDRQFILSSKKLLLSDSGFYLCAWSVQGAYEQYFGPGTRLTVT.

V is TRBV19 and J is TRBJ2-7; D ambiguous. CDR1 LNHDA and CDR2 SQIVND come from the germline V gene (reference sequence). The CDR3 covers 13 residues. The V end lost 0 bases, the J end lost 4 bases, and 7 bases lay between the germline ends. This CDR3 is CASSIDTKYEQYF. The CDR3 DNA reads as TGTGCCAGTAGTATAGATACAAAATACGAGCAGTACTTC.

The CDR3 reads CASSAGVLDYGYTF. CDR3 sequence (DNA): TGTGCCAGCAGTGCAGGGGTGCTGGACTATGGCTACACCTTC. V usage is TRBV6-6 and J usage is TRBJ1-2; a weak D match, TRBD1 (6 bases). Per germline, CDR1 MNHNY and CDR2 SVGAGI (reference sequence). V was clipped by 5 bases and J by 3 bases, with 13 bases between them. This CDR3 region has 14 residues.

V is TRBV4-1 and J is TRBJ2-3, with 10 nucleotides matching TRBD1. Trimming took 4 bases from V and 6 from J; bases not matched to a gene: 7. In germline, CDR1 is MGHRA, CDR2 YSYEKL. The CDR3 has 15 residues. CDR3 residues: CASSPRDRGGDTQYF. CDR3 DNA sequence: TGCGCCAGCAGCCCCCGGGACAGGGGTGGCGATACGCAGTATTTT.

The chain has TRBV5-4 and TRBJ1-2, with D possibly matching TRBD1 (6 bases). The CDR3 has 17 amino acids. The germline V gene encodes CDR1 SGHNT and CDR2 YYREEE (reference sequence). Deletions cut 4 bases from V and 4 bases from J, with 23 bases between. CDR3 in amino acids: CASSRAPGKDSLYGYTF. CDR3 nucleotides: TGTGCCAGCAGCCGGGCCCCAGGAAAGGACAGCCTCTATGGCTACACCTTC.

The chain uses TRBV5-4 and TRBJ2-1; the D is unclear. Germline loops: CDR1 SGHNT, CDR2 YYREEE (reference sequence). V gave up 4 bases and J gave up 4 bases, with 6 bases separating them. The CDR3 contains 12 residues. The CDR3 nucleotides read TGTGCCAGCAGCACAGAATACAATGAGCAGTTCTTC. Protein product: CASSTEYNEQFF.

The rearrangement uses TRBV2 and TRBJ2-7; 8 nucleotides line up with TRBD1. Trimming cost V 8 bases and J 2 bases; bases outside gene matches: 5. Germline V gene data show CDR1 as SNHLY and CDR2 as FYNNEI. This CDR3 region has 13 residues. Here the CDR3 DNA reads TGTGCCAGCGCCGGACAGGGCCCCTACGAGCAGTACTTC. This codes for CASAGQGPYEQYF.

This rearrangement joins TRBV7-9 to TRBJ2-1; 7 positions agree with TRBD2. CDR3 length: 16 residues. Germline assignment: CDR1 SEHNR and CDR2 FQNEAQ (reference sequence). With 5 bases clipped from V and 0 bases from J, the junction kept 7 bases outside the gene matches. The CDR3 is CASSPSGGNSYNEQFF. CDR3 nucleotide sequence: TGTGCCAGCAGCCCTTCGGGGGGAAACTCCTACAATGAGCAGTTCTTC.

The chain has TRBV6-6 and TRBJ1-5; the D is unclear. Germline V gene lookup returns CDR1 MNHNY and CDR2 SVGAGI (reference sequence). The CDR3 is 14 residues long. V dropped 4 bases and J dropped 4 bases, with 11 bases sitting between them. CDR3 DNA: TGTGCCAGCAGTTTACAGACCCCGAATCAGCCCCAGCATTTT. It translates to CASSLQTPNQPQHF.

The chain's CDR3 is CASSEREPSYYPDYEQYF. CDR3 sequence (DNA): TGTGCCAGCAGTGAACGGGAACCCTCCTACTACCCTGACTACGAGCAGTACTTC. This sequence joins TRBV2 and TRBJ2-7, with D possibly being TRBD2 (5 bases). Germline values: CDR1 SNHLY, CDR2 FYNNEI. V was trimmed by 2 bases and J by 3 bases, leaving 23 bases between them. The CDR3 is made up of 18 amino acids.

The CDR3 loop is CASSFPNRAGEQYF. The CDR3 DNA reads TGTGCCAGCAGTTTTCCCAACAGGGCGGGCGAGCAGTACTTC. This chain joins TRBV28 and TRBJ2-7, with D tentatively TRBD1 (6 bases). This CDR3 region has 14 residues. V lost 3 bases, J lost 6 bases, and 15 bases lay in between. CDR1 and CDR2 (germline): MDHEN, SYDVKM.

The CDR3 region is CASRTSGSTDTQYF. The DNA of the CDR3 is TGTGCCAGCAGGACTAGCGGAAGCACAGATACGCAGTATTTT. J is TRBJ2-3 and V is TRBV2; 9 bases align to TRBD2. The CDR3 consists of 14 residues. Germline V gene sequence: CDR1 SNHLY, CDR2 FYNNEI. Trimming at V came to 6 bases and at J to 0 bases, leaving 1 base not matched to a gene.

The rearrangement joins TRBV19 to TRBJ1-1; D is unclear. V lost 6 bases and J lost 0, with 8 bases in between. CDR3 length: 13 amino acids. Germline CDR1 reads LNHDA; CDR2 reads SQIVND (reference sequence). The CDR3 bases are TGTGCCAGTAGCTTACGGGTGAACACTGAAGCTTTCTTT. Translating it yields CASSLRVNTEAFF.

This chain connects TRBV6-1 to TRBJ1-2, with D possibly TRBD1 on 5 matching bases. Germline lookup yields CDR1 MNHNS and CDR2 SASEGT. The germline V and J ends were trimmed by 3 bases and 4 bases, with 12 bases remaining between them. The length of the CDR3 is 14 residues. In nucleotides, the CDR3 is TGTGCCAGCAGTGAGGGGCAGGTCGTCTATGGCTACACCTTC. The encoded protein is CASSEGQVVYGYTF.

The chain couples TRBV6-1 to TRBJ1-2, with TRBD1 as a possible D gene (5 bases). CDR1 MNHNS and CDR2 SASEGT come from the germline V gene. Trimming left V 1 base short and J 4 bases short, with 13 bases between. There are 15 residues in the CDR3. The CDR3 reads CASSEGDGAGYGYTF. DNA for the CDR3: TGTGCCAGCAGTGAAGGCGATGGGGCAGGCTATGGCTACACCTTC.